One and the same sample provided the 3 T cell receptor beta chains below, sequenced in a study of T-cell reconstitution after alpha-beta-depleted transplantation in children. Unique molecular identifiers were incorporated during preparation of the TCRbeta library. Using its own MiXCR run on the PCR reads, TCRdb lists one record per CDR3 protein. The table records 240,000 or so distinct CDR3 sequences, more than 10% of them present only once. Sequences were derived from PBMCs from the stem cell graft donor, sampled from the stem cell graft. The receptors come from a human donor who donated a stem cell graft to a child with acute lymphoblastic leukemia.

As for this clonotype: This could be a read error, since a much larger clone is one nucleotide away. The V and J genes are TRBV27 and TRBJ2-3; 8 bases agree with TRBD2. The germline V gene has CDR1 MNHEY and CDR2 SMNVEV (reference sequence). With V trimmed by 8 bases and J by 4 bases, 8 bases remained unmatched. The CDR3 length is 14 residues. The CDR3 here is CASRGPAGADTQYF. As DNA, the CDR3 is TGTGCCAGCCGAGGACCAGCGGGGGCAGATACGCAGTATTTT.

As for this clonotype: Mismatch with germline at one junction end may stem from a read error. J is TRBJ2-1 and V is TRBV20-1; 10 bases agree with TRBD1. Germline CDR1 reads DFQATT; CDR2 reads SNEGSKA (reference sequence). The CDR3 sequence is 15 residues long. CDR3 amino acids: CCASSRDRGYNEQFF. The CDR3 DNA follows: TGCTGTGCTTCTTCCCGGGACAGGGGTTACAATGAGCAGTTCTTC.

This clonotype has more than one count but fewer than ten. The rearrangement uses TRBV6-1 and TRBJ2-1; D is unresolved. Trimming took off 5 bases at V and 9 bases at J, with 17 bases between the two ends. Germline CDR1 and CDR2: MNHNS and SASEGT. The CDR3 extends over 14 amino acids. CDR3 protein: CASSKLPRDSEQFF. In nucleotides, the CDR3 is TGTGCCAGCAGTAAGCTACCTAGGGATAGTGAGCAGTTCTTC.